This TCR beta chain was sequenced during a study of blood T cell repertoires in COVID-19. Data came from immunoSEQ multiplex PCR; TCRdb stores just in-frame clones and leaves some out. The sample holds some 100,000 clones, around 90% seen once. Germline V gene data show CDR1 as MDHEN and CDR2 as SYDVKM. This CDR3 is 17 amino acids long. Trimming took 2 bases from V and 5 from J, leaving 21 bases between them. This TCR derives from a woman over 75 with active COVID-19. Sequencing was performed on peripheral blood. The V and J genes are TRBV28 and TRBJ2-5; the D gene is possibly TRBD1 (6 bases). In DNA form, the CDR3 reads TGTGCCAGCAGTTTAGGACTTTGGGGGCCCTCGGGGGAGACCCAGTACTTC. Its protein product is CASSLGLWGPSGETQYF.